This TCR beta chain is from a study of cytomegalovirus exposure and HLA in healthy donors. V was clipped by 4 bases and J by 7 bases; unmatched bases: 10. The CDR3 covers 16 residues. Per the germline V gene, CDR1 is MNHNS and CDR2 is SASEGT. Using immunoSEQ multiplex PCR, the repertoire was profiled, and TCRdb retains in-frame clones only, with some absent. The data hold 100,000 to 150,000 clones, with roughly 90% observed a single time. V usage is TRBV6-1 and J usage is TRBJ1-4, with TRBD1 matching 9 bases. The specimen sequenced was PBMCs. This clonotype was obtained from a woman between 18 and 29 years old in good health and CMV-seronegative. This CDR3 reads CASSVKGGTGSEKLFF. For the CDR3, the DNA is TGTGCCAGCAGTGTCAAAGGGGGGACAGGGAGTGAAAAACTGTTTTTT.